The 22 T cell receptor beta chains below come from one sample, sequenced in a study of OX40 agonist ivuxolimab in advanced cancers. Using immunoSEQ multiplex PCR, the repertoire was profiled, and TCRdb retains in-frame clones only, with some absent. The sample holds some 75,000 clones, over 75% seen once. The input for sequencing was CD4+ or CD8+ T cells sorted from blood, taken in a trial of the OX40 agonist ivuxolimab. The receptors were gathered from an adult with an advanced solid tumor such as melanoma, head and neck, liver or kidney cancer.

The rearrangement uses TRBV25-1 and TRBJ2-7; 7 bases fit TRBD1. Trimming removed 2 bases from V and 6 bases from J; junction bases left unmatched: 10. The CDR3 is made up of 15 amino acids. CDR1 is MGHDK and CDR2 is SYGVNS in the germline V gene. CDR3 residues: CASSEPTGLLGEQYF. In DNA, the CDR3 is TGTGCCAGCAGTGAACCGACAGGGCTCCTAGGCGAGCAGTACTTC.

The chain couples TRBV5-8 to TRBJ2-2; 8 nucleotides line up with TRBD2. With 4 bases clipped from V and 4 bases from J, the junction kept 12 bases outside the gene matches. The CDR3 covers 17 residues. Germline assignment: CDR1 SGHTS and CDR2 YDEGEE. The CDR3 region is CASSLYSGVGSTGELFF. CDR3 coding DNA: TGTGCCAGCAGCCTATATAGCGGGGTCGGGAGCACCGGGGAGCTGTTTTTT.

The chain combines TRBV6-1 with TRBJ2-4; TRBD1 is a possible D gene (6 bases). V was trimmed by 1 base and J by 8 bases, leaving 9 bases between them. This CDR3 is 13 amino acids long. Germline CDR1 MNHNS, CDR2 SASEGT. CDR3 nucleotide sequence: TGTGCCAGCAGTGAAGGACAGGAGGACATTCAGTACTTC. Amino acids: CASSEGQEDIQYF.

The V call is TRBV7-8, the J call TRBJ2-7; D not certain. Trimming left V 3 bases short and J 7 bases short, with 13 bases between. The CDR3 contains 13 residues. Germline V lookup: CDR1 SGHVS, CDR2 FQNEAQ. CDR3 loop: CASSFHTDREQYF. In DNA form, the CDR3 reads TGTGCCAGCAGCTTTCACACGGATAGGGAGCAGTACTTC.

The rearrangement links TRBV7-6 to TRBJ2-1; 14 positions agree with TRBD2. V was clipped by 5 bases and J by 8 bases; unmatched bases: 5. The CDR3 is made up of 15 amino acids. Germline assignment: CDR1 SGHVS and CDR2 FNYEAQ. Here the CDR3 reads CASSPTSGGAYEQFF. The CDR3 DNA follows: TGTGCCAGCAGCCCGACTAGCGGGGGGGCCTATGAGCAGTTCTTC.

This rearrangement joins TRBV27 to TRBJ1-1; tentative D call: TRBD1 (5 bases). V lost 5 bases to trimming and J lost 1 base, with 20 bases between them. The V gene's germline CDR1 is MNHEY and CDR2 SMNVEV (reference sequence). This CDR3 is built from 17 residues. In nucleotides, the CDR3 is TGTGCCAGCAGTAGAGGTCCCCGCCAGGGCTGGAACACTGAAGCTTTCTTT. Its translation: CASSRGPRQGWNTEAFF.

The table lists this clone with a few counts. The J gene is TRBJ1-2, the V gene TRBV20-1; a possible D gene is TRBD1 (6 bases). Trimming removed 6 bases at V and 5 bases at J, with 10 bases between. Germline CDR1 and CDR2: DFQATT and SNEGSKA (reference sequence). The CDR3 covers 11 residues. Here the CDR3 reads CSAIGQYGYTF. The CDR3 bases are TGCAGTGCCATTGGACAGTATGGCTACACCTTC.

This clone was detected only once. CDR3 DNA sequence: TGCGCCAGCAGCTTGGGGGTCGACTTAAACGAGCAGTACTTC. It encodes CASSLGVDLNEQYF. This sequence joins TRBV5-1 and TRBJ2-7; D gene unclear. With 0 bases removed from V and 5 bases from J, the gap between germline ends came to 12 bases. Germline V lookup: CDR1 SGHRS, CDR2 YFSETQ. The CDR3 consists of 14 residues.

The chain has TRBV5-6 and TRBJ1-2; 7 bases fit TRBD1. The V and J ends lost 4 bases and 6 bases, in that order; junction bases with no gene match: 6. Germline V gives CDR1 SGHDT, CDR2 YYEEEE. There are 13 residues in the CDR3. The CDR3 nucleotides are TGTGCCAGCAGCGATAGACAGGGCAATGGCTACACCTTC. Amino acid sequence: CASSDRQGNGYTF. Full variable domain (outside the CDR3, taken from reference TRBV5-6 and TRBJ1-2): DAGVTQSPTHLIKTRGQQVTLRCSPKSGHDTVSWYQQALGQGPQFIFQYYEEEERQRGNFPDRFSGHQFPNYSSELNVNALLLGDSALYLCASSDRQGNGYTFGSGTRLTVV.

This rearrangement joins TRBV5-1 to TRBJ2-4; TRBD2 matches 7 bases. In germline, CDR1 is SGHRS, CDR2 YFSETQ. The CDR3 totals 19 residues. Germline trimming cut 0 bases from V and 0 bases from J; bases unmatched to any gene: 12. Here the CDR3 DNA reads TGCGCCAGCAGCTTGGGGAGGGAGGGTCGGGAGATAGCCAAAAACATTCAGTACTTC. It translates to CASSLGREGREIAKNIQYF.

The gene calls are TRBV5-1 and TRBJ1-2, with D perhaps TRBD1 (5 bases). The CDR3 sequence is 13 residues long. The germline V gene encodes CDR1 SGHRS and CDR2 YFSETQ. V was clipped by 5 bases and J by 0 bases, with 8 bases between them. CDR3 in amino acids: CASRQEANYGYTF. CDR3 nucleotides: TGCGCCAGCAGACAGGAAGCTAACTATGGCTACACCTTC. Supplemented by reference TRBV5-1 and TRBJ1-2, the full variable domain reads KAGVTQTPRYLIKTRGQQVTLSCSPISGHRSVSWYQQTPGQGLQFLFEYFSETQRNKGNFPGRFSGRQFSNSRSEMNVSTLELGDSALYLCASRQEANYGYTFGSGTRLTVV.

The chain links TRBV5-4 to TRBJ2-1, with D perhaps matching TRBD1 (5 bases). V lost 5 bases and J 4 bases, leaving 19 bases between the germline ends. Germline V lookup: CDR1 SGHNT, CDR2 YYREEE (reference sequence). The CDR3 is made up of 16 amino acids. CDR3 region: CASRSSRIAGYNEQFF. CDR3 coding DNA: TGTGCCAGCAGGTCTTCCCGGATAGCAGGGTACAATGAGCAGTTCTTC.

J is TRBJ1-1 and V is TRBV19; D possibly corresponds to TRBD1 (5 bases). The germline CDR1 and CDR2 sequences are LNHDA and SQIVND (reference sequence). The CDR3 covers 15 residues. With 6 bases removed from V and 8 bases from J, the gap between germline ends came to 22 bases. CDR3 sequence: CASSTTSGPRGEAFF. The DNA of the CDR3 is TGTGCCAGTAGCACCACCTCGGGGCCCCGAGGGGAAGCTTTCTTT.

The chain recombines TRBV6-6 with TRBJ1-6, with TRBD1 identical over 7 bases. This CDR3 comprises 15 residues. V lost 2 bases and J lost 9; bases outside the gene matches: 7. The V gene's germline CDR1 is MNHNY and CDR2 SVGAGI (reference sequence). CDR3 coding DNA: TGTGCCAGCAGTTACGGCGACAGGGTCTCTTCACCCCTCCACTTT. Translating it yields CASSYGDRVSSPLHF.

J is TRBJ1-1 and V is TRBV6-5, with a weak D call TRBD1 (6 bases). With 6 bases removed from V and 2 bases from J, the gap between germline ends came to 13 bases. Germline V lookup: CDR1 MNHEY, CDR2 SVGAGI. The CDR3 has 14 amino acids. This CDR3 is CASSSTGINTEAFF. CDR3 DNA sequence: TGTGCCAGCAGCTCCACAGGGATCAACACTGAAGCTTTCTTT.

The chain is built from TRBV2 and TRBJ1-2, with D possibly TRBD1 on 5 matching bases. V lost 4 bases, J lost 8 bases, and 14 bases lay in between. Germline lookup yields CDR1 SNHLY and CDR2 FYNNEI. The CDR3 contains 13 residues. The DNA of the CDR3 is TGTGCCAGCAGTGGGGACTCCGGGACGGGCTACACCTTC. Residues: CASSGDSGTGYTF.

V usage is TRBV10-2 and J usage is TRBJ1-1; 9 bases agree with TRBD1. Trimming cost V 0 bases and J 3 bases; bases outside gene matches: 11. This CDR3 spans 18 amino acids. In germline, CDR1 is WSHSY, CDR2 SAAADI. Here the CDR3 reads CASSESWGQGGKDTEAFF. CDR3 bases: TGCGCCAGCAGTGAGTCGTGGGGACAGGGTGGGAAGGACACTGAAGCTTTCTTT.

This rearrangement joins TRBV5-4 to TRBJ2-5, with 9 bases fitting TRBD2. CDR1 and CDR2 from the germline V gene are SGHNT and YYREEE (reference sequence). V was clipped by 2 bases and J by 6 bases; unmatched bases: 8. The CDR3 extends over 15 amino acids. CDR3: CASSFTLAGPQTQYF. CDR3 nucleotides: TGTGCCAGCAGCTTTACCCTAGCGGGACCGCAGACCCAGTACTTC.

V usage is TRBV5-1 and J usage is TRBJ1-1, with D possibly matching TRBD1 (6 bases). The length of the CDR3 is 14 residues. Trimming took 5 bases from V and 4 from J, leaving 15 bases between them. Germline V gene lookup returns CDR1 SGHRS and CDR2 YFSETQ. The CDR3 coding sequence is TGCGCCAGCAGGACACAGGGAAGTAGCACTGAAGCTTTCTTT. This translates into CASRTQGSSTEAFF.

This chain joins TRBV5-1 and TRBJ2-1; TRBD2 agrees at 8 bases. Germline trimming cut 0 bases from V and 8 bases from J; bases unmatched to any gene: 4. Germline CDR1 SGHRS, CDR2 YFSETQ. This CDR3 has 14 residues. CDR3 bases: TGCGCCAGCAGCTTGGTCGGACTAGCCGATGAGCAGTTCTTC. The encoded protein is CASSLVGLADEQFF.

This chain uses TRBV21-1 with TRBJ1-5; the D call in the table, TRBD1, was not verified against the DNA. TRBV21-1 is flagged as a pseudogene. This CDR3 has 17 amino acids. Here the CDR3 DNA reads TGTGCCAGCAGCAAAGTGGCTTGCAGGGAAGGCAATCAGCCCCAGCATTTT. Translation gives CASSKVACREGNQPQHF.

The CDR3 DNA reads TGTGCCAGTAGTATTAGGGTGTGGGGCAATCAGCCCCAGCATTTT. Translated: CASSIRVWGNQPQHF. The chain couples TRBV19 to TRBJ1-5; no clear D gene. This CDR3 has 15 amino acids. Trimming pared 3 bases from V and 2 bases from J, leaving 11 bases between. Germline values: CDR1 LNHDA, CDR2 SQIVND (reference sequence).